Below, 17 T cell receptor beta chains from the same sample are listed, as sequenced in a study of human T cells and chemical hapten exposure. Described time point: patch test 3, about 24 weeks after DPC sensitization. Specified treatment: therapeutic diphenylcyclopropenone sensitization with weekly scalp DPC. TCRdb processed the RACE reads anew with MiXCR; each CDR3 protein has one entry. In the table there are roughly 100,000 distinct CDR3 sequences, 30% to 35% of which are singletons. The sample in question was whole blood, obtained in connection with sensitization to the hapten diphenylcyclopropenone (DPC). The receptors come from a middle-aged man with alopecia areata. Some clones in this sample may be carry-over from other donors' samples.

The sample holds a few counts of this clonotype. The rearrangement links TRBV7-8 to TRBJ2-3; D is unresolved. Deletions cut 2 bases from V and 0 bases from J, with 15 bases between. CDR3 length: 17 amino acids. Germline lookup yields CDR1 SGHVS and CDR2 FQNEAQ. CDR3 sequence reads: CASSLRIKAASTDTQYF. CDR3 DNA sequence: TGTGCCAGCAGCTTAAGGATAAAAGCTGCTAGCACAGATACGCAGTATTTT.

The chain has TRBV27 and TRBJ1-6, with D uncertain. Germline V gene data show CDR1 as MNHEY and CDR2 as SMNVEV (reference sequence). This CDR3 is built from 14 residues. V lost 6 bases and J 5 bases, leaving 11 bases between the germline ends. The CDR3 spells CASRFQTDNSPLHF. For the CDR3, the DNA is TGTGCCAGCAGATTCCAGACGGATAATTCACCCCTCCACTTT.

This clonotype was found once. V usage is TRBV27 and J usage is TRBJ2-3; D remains ambiguous. The V gene lost 8 bases and the J gene lost 4 bases, with 10 bases spanning the gap. CDR3 size: 12 residues. Germline V CDR1 and CDR2: MNHEY, SMNVEV (reference sequence). The CDR3 DNA is TGTGCCAGCCGGACCGTGGCAGATACGCAGTATTTT. Its translation: CASRTVADTQYF.

In this sample, this clonotype turned up a few times. The rearrangement joins TRBV4-1 to TRBJ2-5, with D maybe TRBD2 (5 bases). CDR1 MGHRA and CDR2 YSYEKL come from the germline V gene. The CDR3 runs 15 residues. V was cut by 1 base and J by 7 bases, with 16 bases left in between. CDR3 in amino acids: CASSQAGKGFGTQYF. The CDR3 DNA reads TGCGCCAGCAGCCAAGCGGGGAAAGGATTCGGGACCCAGTACTTC.

By sample fraction, this clonotype is medium-sized. The rearrangement links TRBV4-3 to TRBJ2-1; TRBD2 aligns across 7 bases. This CDR3 is built from 15 residues. Germline CDR1 LGHNA, CDR2 YSLEER. Germline trimming cut 3 bases from V and 4 bases from J; bases unmatched to any gene: 6. The CDR3 is CASSQERDRYNEQFF. CDR3 nucleotide sequence: TGCGCCAGCAGCCAGGAGCGGGACCGTTACAATGAGCAGTTCTTC.

The CDR3 protein is CASSLTQGAQETQYF. Written as DNA, the CDR3 is TGTGCCAGCAGCTTAACCCAGGGGGCCCAAGAGACCCAGTACTTC. The V gene is TRBV7-9, the J gene TRBJ2-5, with TRBD1 identical over 8 bases. The germline V gene encodes CDR1 SEHNR and CDR2 FQNEAQ (reference sequence). The length of the CDR3 is 15 residues. The trim removed 2 bases at V and 1 base at J, leaving 3 bases unmatched.

V usage is TRBV29-1 and J usage is TRBJ1-1; weak D call: TRBD1 (5 bases). The germline CDR1 and CDR2 sequences are SQVTM and ANQGSEA. V was cut by 4 bases and J by 4 bases, with 10 bases left in between. This CDR3 is built from 12 residues. The CDR3 protein is CSVVGRVTEAFF. In nucleotides, the CDR3 is TGCAGCGTTGTTGGCAGGGTCACTGAAGCTTTCTTT.

This chain joins TRBV4-3 and TRBJ2-7, with 8 bases aligning to TRBD1. Germline V gene sequence: CDR1 LGHNA, CDR2 YSLEER. J lost 4 bases, V lost 2 bases, and 4 bases had no gene match. The CDR3 extends over 14 amino acids. CDR3 sequence (DNA): TGCGCCAGCAGCCAAAGGACAGGGCCGTACGAGCAGTACGTC. Translation gives CASSQRTGPYEQYV.

This clonotype was counted only a few times. The chain couples TRBV5-6 to TRBJ2-7; either TRBD1 or TRBD2 may fit D (5 bases each). The CDR3 extends over 15 amino acids. Germline values: CDR1 SGHDT, CDR2 YYEEEE. V was trimmed by 0 bases and J by 6 bases, leaving 16 bases between them. The CDR3 DNA sequence: TGTGCCAGCAGCTTGGTGGGGCAGGGAGCTCGCGAGCAGTACGTC. Residues: CASSLVGQGAREQYV.

The chain is built from TRBV20-1 and TRBJ2-6; D is uncertain. Trimming removed 5 bases at V and 2 bases at J, with 16 bases between. This CDR3 comprises 16 residues. Germline-derived CDR1 and CDR2 are DFQATT and SNEGSKA (reference sequence). The CDR3 spells CSAPGLNRPGANVLTF. For the CDR3, the DNA is TGCAGTGCTCCAGGATTAAACCGGCCTGGGGCCAACGTCCTGACTTTC.

This clonotype was counted between two and nine times. The chain links TRBV25-1 to TRBJ2-7; D is possibly TRBD2 (6 bases). Germline CDR1 MGHDK, CDR2 SYGVNS. The CDR3 contains 12 residues. The V and J ends lost 0 bases and 10 bases respectively, with 10 bases between them. Here the CDR3 DNA reads TGTGCCAGCAGTGAATACGAGCGGGCACAGTACTTC. Translated, it gives CASSEYERAQYF.

This clonotype has more than one count but fewer than ten. The chain is built from TRBV29-1 and TRBJ1-4, with 11 bases identical to TRBD1. In germline, CDR1 is SQVTM, CDR2 ANQGSEA. Trimming cost V 5 bases and J 7 bases; bases outside gene matches: 3. CDR3 length equals 13 residues. CDR3 residues: CSVHGTGGEKLFF. The CDR3 DNA reads TGCAGCGTTCACGGGACAGGGGGTGAAAAACTGTTTTTT.

Many counts were recorded for this clonotype. This chain uses TRBV2 with TRBJ2-3; 9 bases are shared with TRBD2. Germline V lookup: CDR1 SNHLY, CDR2 FYNNEI. The V and J ends lost 3 bases and 5 bases, in that order; junction bases with no gene match: 3. The CDR3 has 14 amino acids. In DNA, the CDR3 is TGTGCCAGCAGTGATGGAGCGGGAGGAGATACGCAGTATTTT. Residues: CASSDGAGGDTQYF.

The chain employs TRBV28 and TRBJ2-3, with D perhaps matching TRBD1 (5 bases). Germline CDR1 and CDR2: MDHEN and SYDVKM. The CDR3 has 15 residues. V was trimmed by 5 bases and J by 1 base, leaving 13 bases between them. Here the CDR3 reads CASSHSDRGTDTQYF. In nucleotides, the CDR3 is TGTGCCAGCAGTCACTCCGACAGAGGCACAGATACGCAGTATTTT.

This clonotype was observed a handful of times. This rearrangement joins TRBV6-2 or TRBV6-3 to TRBJ1-1, with D possibly TRBD1 on 6 matching bases. Trimming took 6 bases from V and 2 from J, leaving 16 bases between them. The CDR3 loop spans 15 amino acids. Germline V CDR1 and CDR2: MNHEY, SVGEGT. The CDR3 loop reads CASRPSGQRNTEAFF. The CDR3 DNA follows: TGTGCCAGCAGACCCTCCGGACAGAGAAACACTGAAGCTTTCTTT.

The chain is built from TRBV24-1 and TRBJ1-5, with 10 positions matching TRBD1. Unmatched junction bases numbered 2, after V lost 5 bases and J lost 5 bases. This CDR3 region has 14 residues. CDR1 and CDR2 from the germline V gene are KGHDR and SFDVKD. In DNA, the CDR3 is TGTGCCACCAGTGGGGGGACAGGGGATCAGCCCCAGCATTTT. Its protein product is CATSGGTGDQPQHF.

The chain joins TRBV30 to TRBJ1-4; weak D call: TRBD1 (5 bases). Germline V gene data show CDR1 as GTSNPN and CDR2 as SVGIG (reference sequence). Trimming took off 0 bases at V and 5 bases at J, with 10 bases between the two ends. The CDR3 is 14 amino acids. As DNA, the CDR3 is TGTGCCTGGAGTGTACGCGGGGGGAATGAAAAACTGTTTTTT. Its translation: CAWSVRGGNEKLFF.